Below are 30 T cell receptor beta chains sequenced from a single sample in a study of blood T cells in healthy people across ages. The use of a sample-barcoded 5' primer and a J-beta primer mix characterized a second PCR of about 7 to 12 cycles. TCRdb reanalysed the 5' RACE reads using MiXCR and keeps one entry per CDR3 protein. This table has about 1.6 million distinct CDR3 sequences, about 31% appearing once. What was sequenced was blood. All receptors derive from a woman aged 25-40 years in good health.

V usage is TRBV6-1 and J usage is TRBJ2-5; 7 nucleotides agree with TRBD2. Germline V gene lookup returns CDR1 MNHNS and CDR2 SASEGT. The CDR3 covers 19 residues. The V gene end was trimmed by 1 base and the J gene end by 6 bases; junction bases not matched to a gene: 20. CDR3 residues: CASSEGSGLVGPLAKTQYF. The DNA of the CDR3 is TGTGCCAGCAGTGAAGGTAGTGGACTAGTCGGCCCGCTTGCGAAGACCCAGTACTTC.

This clonotype was seen ten or more times. This sequence joins TRBV9 and TRBJ2-6; TRBD1 or TRBD2 may be the D gene (5 bases each). CDR3 length equals 15 residues. Germline-derived CDR1 and CDR2 are SGDLS and YYNGEE. The V gene lost 0 bases and the J gene lost 1 base, with 5 bases spanning the gap. CDR3 in DNA: TGTGCCAGCAGCGTAGGGGGGTCTGGGGCCAACGTCCTGACTTTC. It yields the protein CASSVGGSGANVLTF.

This clonotype was recorded at least ten times. V usage is TRBV4-1 and J usage is TRBJ2-7; TRBD2 matches at 14 bases. The V and J ends lost 3 bases and 4 bases, in that order; junction bases with no gene match: 2. The CDR3 covers 15 residues. The germline CDR1 and CDR2 sequences are MGHRA and YSYEKL. This CDR3 is CASSHGTSGSYEQYF. Here the CDR3 DNA reads TGCGCCAGCAGCCACGGGACTAGCGGGAGTTACGAGCAGTACTTC.

CDR3 in amino acids: CASSLDLDRPNYGYTF. The CDR3 bases are TGTGCCAGCAGCTTAGATCTGGACAGACCTAACTATGGCTACACCTTC. The chain uses TRBV11-2 and TRBJ1-2, with a tentative D call TRBD1 (6 bases). The CDR3 totals 16 residues. Germline CDR1 and CDR2: SGHAT and FQNNGV. The ends were cut back, 0 bases at V and 0 bases at J, with 11 bases in the middle.

This chain links TRBV21-1 with TRBJ2-3. TRBV21-1 is shown as a pseudogene. CDR3 length: 14 amino acids. The CDR3 is CASSKGAPTDTQYF. CDR3 bases: TGTGCCAGCAGCAAAGGGGCACCCACAGATACGCAGTATTTT.

This clonotype appeared a few times. The chain is built from TRBV4-1 and TRBJ1-2; D uncertain. Germline assignment: CDR1 MGHRA and CDR2 YSYEKL. The CDR3 runs 16 residues. With 1 base removed from V and 7 bases from J, the gap between germline ends came to 19 bases. CDR3 DNA: TGCGCCAGCAGCCAAGGCGGTCGGGTACCCGGCAGTGGCTACACCTTC. Residues: CASSQGGRVPGSGYTF.

The chain couples TRBV3-1 to TRBJ2-7; 8 bases match TRBD1. The CDR3 loop spans 13 amino acids. The germline CDR1 and CDR2 sequences are LGHDT and YNNKEL (reference sequence). Unmatched junction bases numbered 6, after V lost 5 bases and J lost 6 bases. For the CDR3, the DNA is TGTGCCAGCAGCATACGGACAGGGTGCGAGCAGTACTTC. As protein: CASSIRTGCEQYF.

The rearrangement joins TRBV15 to TRBJ2-3, with a tentative D call TRBD1 (6 bases). Trimming cost V 9 bases and J 4 bases, with 14 bases left between them. CDR1 and CDR2 (germline): LNHNV, YYDKDF (reference sequence). The CDR3 extends over 13 amino acids. CDR3 sequence reads: CATGEGDADTQYF. CDR3 nucleotide sequence: TGTGCCACAGGAGAGGGGGACGCAGATACGCAGTATTTT.

The J gene is TRBJ2-7, the V gene TRBV9, with 8 bases identical to TRBD1. J lost 6 bases, V lost 0 bases, and 2 bases had no gene match. Germline loops: CDR1 SGDLS, CDR2 YYNGEE. The CDR3 has 13 amino acids. The CDR3 sequence: CASSVAGGPEQYF. As DNA, the CDR3 is TGTGCCAGCAGCGTAGCAGGGGGCCCCGAGCAGTACTTC.

V and J are TRBV6-2 or TRBV6-3 and TRBJ2-3; a possible D gene is TRBD1 (6 bases). Trimming cost V 6 bases and J 1 base, with 14 bases left between them. From germline, CDR1 is MNHEY and CDR2 SVGEGT. CDR3 size: 15 residues. The CDR3 loop reads CASRITGGGTDTQYF. The CDR3, as DNA: TGTGCCAGCAGGATCACTGGGGGCGGCACAGATACGCAGTATTTT.

The V call is TRBV6-1, the J call TRBJ2-1; TRBD1 or TRBD2 may be the D gene (6 bases each). V gave up 7 bases and J gave up 8 bases, with 15 bases separating them. CDR1 MNHNS and CDR2 SASEGT come from the germline V gene. CDR3 length: 13 residues. CDR3 sequence (DNA): TGTGCCAGCAACCACAGGGAGGAGTATGAGCAGTTCTTC. This sequence encodes CASNHREEYEQFF.

This clonotype appeared a few times. This sequence joins TRBV20-1 and TRBJ2-5, with TRBD2 matching 8 bases. V shed 6 bases, J shed 4 bases, and the junction held 10 bases outside the gene matches. This CDR3 comprises 14 residues. Germline CDR1 DFQATT, CDR2 SNEGSKA (reference sequence). The CDR3 DNA sequence: TGCAGTGCCTCCCCGGGACTAGGCGGAGAGACCCAGTACTTC. Translated, it gives CSASPGLGGETQYF.

A note on this clonotype: This may come from a read error, since a much larger clone is one base off. The chain couples TRBV20-1 to TRBJ2-1; D unresolved. This CDR3 contains 15 residues. Germline V gene sequence: CDR1 DFQATT, CDR2 SNEGSKA (reference sequence). CDR3 sequence: CSARDGAVSYNEQFF. The CDR3 bases are TGCAGTGCTCGAGACGGAGCTGTCTCCTACAATGAGCAGTTCTTC.

Ten or more counts support this clonotype. This rearrangement joins TRBV27 to TRBJ1-6, with no clear D. Trimming stripped 3 bases from V and 7 bases from J, with 4 bases between. Germline V gene lookup returns CDR1 MNHEY and CDR2 SMNVEV (reference sequence). This CDR3 has 12 amino acids. As DNA, the CDR3 is TGTGCCAGCAGTTTCCCGAATTCACCCCTCCACTTT. As protein: CASSFPNSPLHF.

The chain couples TRBV20-1 to TRBJ2-7; TRBD1 matches at 10 bases. V dropped 6 bases and J dropped 7; count of bases not matched to a gene: 15. This CDR3 has 15 amino acids. Germline CDR1 is DFQATT and CDR2 is SNEGSKA (reference sequence). The CDR3 protein is CSAPPRTGGAPEQYF. The CDR3 DNA is TGCAGTGCCCCCCCCCGGACAGGGGGGGCACCTGAGCAGTACTTC.

The genes are TRBV4-1 and TRBJ1-1; no reliable D call. The V gene's germline CDR1 is MGHRA and CDR2 YSYEKL. The V and J ends lost 0 bases and 0 bases respectively, with 8 bases between them. This CDR3 is built from 15 residues. The CDR3 DNA reads TGCGCCAGCAGCCAAGATTCCGGGATGAACACTGAAGCTTTCTTT. Protein: CASSQDSGMNTEAFF.

The genes are TRBV7-9 and TRBJ2-3, with TRBD2 identical over 8 bases. The germline V gene has CDR1 SEHNR and CDR2 FQNEAQ (reference sequence). The junction had 8 bases not matched to a gene; V was cut back by 4 bases and J by 2 bases. The CDR3 runs to 16 residues. CDR3: CASSSPFGLATDTQYF. CDR3 bases: TGTGCCAGCAGCTCTCCTTTTGGACTAGCCACAGATACGCAGTATTTT.

Written as DNA, the CDR3 is TGTGCCAGCAGCCAAGATCAGAGGGGCACAGATACGCAGTATTTT. Protein sequence: CASSQDQRGTDTQYF. The chain carries TRBV4-2 and TRBJ2-3; possibly TRBD2 for D (5 bases). Trimming removed 0 bases from V and 1 base from J, with 8 bases in between. The CDR3 length is 15 residues. Looked up from germline, CDR1 is LGHNA and CDR2 is YNFKEQ.

This clonotype showed up just once. The chain carries TRBV2 and TRBJ1-2; D unclear. This CDR3 is built from 15 residues. Germline V gene data show CDR1 as SNHLY and CDR2 as FYNNEI. V lost 6 bases and J lost 4, with 18 bases in between. This CDR3 reads CASRDLTASAYGYTF. DNA for the CDR3: TGTGCCAGCAGAGACCTCACGGCCTCCGCCTATGGCTACACCTTC.

This clonotype was seen just once. V and J are TRBV7-2 and TRBJ2-7; perhaps TRBD1 as D (6 bases). With 4 bases removed from V and 6 bases from J, the gap between germline ends came to 13 bases. CDR1 SGHTA and CDR2 FQGNSA come from the germline V gene. The length of the CDR3 is 13 residues. CDR3 region: CASSSRQAGEQYF. CDR3 nucleotide sequence: TGTGCCAGCAGCTCGCGACAGGCGGGCGAGCAGTACTTC.

V is TRBV20-1 and J is TRBJ2-7; 8 bases map to TRBD1. J lost 3 bases, V lost 4 bases, and 5 bases had no gene match. The CDR3 contains 13 residues. CDR1 is DFQATT, CDR2 SNEGSKA, per germline (reference sequence). Written as DNA, the CDR3 is TGCAGTGCTATTGGGACAGGAGTCTACGAGCAGTACTTC. Residues: CSAIGTGVYEQYF.

With regard to this clonotype: This may arise from a read error, as a much more abundant clone is one base away. The gene calls are TRBV29-1 and TRBJ2-4; 7 bases map to TRBD1. The J call is in doubt because the DNA end fits TRBJ2-7 better. The germline gives CDR1 SQVTM, CDR2 ANQGSEA. The CDR3 runs to 12 residues. The CDR3 DNA reads TGCAGCGCCCGACAGGGCACCTGCGAGCAGTACTTC. It translates to CSARQGTCEQYF.

This clonotype came up many times. The chain has TRBV6-5 and TRBJ2-5, with 9 nucleotides matching TRBD2. V was clipped by 0 bases and J by 8 bases; unmatched bases: 4. Germline V CDR1 and CDR2: MNHEY, SVGAGI. CDR3 length: 14 amino acids. CDR3: CASSYSAGGRTQYF. The CDR3 DNA reads as TGTGCCAGCAGTTACTCAGCGGGGGGTAGAACCCAGTACTTC.

This clonotype came up a few times. The DNA of the CDR3 is TGCGCCAGCAGCCAACCCCCTCTAGCGGGAGTCAACAATGAGCAGTTCTTC. It is translated as CASSQPPLAGVNNEQFF. The chain employs TRBV4-1 and TRBJ2-1; 10 nucleotides line up with TRBD2. The CDR3 spans 17 residues. J gave up 5 bases and V 2 bases, and 9 bases lay outside the gene matches. From germline, CDR1 is MGHRA and CDR2 YSYEKL.

The gene calls are TRBV28 and TRBJ2-1; 7 nucleotides line up with TRBD2. J gave up 10 bases and V 1 base, and 7 bases lay outside the gene matches. The CDR3 runs 14 residues. Germline CDR1 reads MDHEN; CDR2 reads SYDVKM. CDR3 protein: CASSLLAGEGEQFF. As DNA, the CDR3 is TGTGCCAGCAGTTTATTGGCGGGAGAGGGCGAGCAGTTCTTC.

This sequence joins TRBV20-1 and TRBJ1-5; 8 nucleotides align to TRBD1. V gave up 3 bases and J gave up 1 base; unmatched junction bases: 14. The germline CDR1 and CDR2 sequences are DFQATT and SNEGSKA (reference sequence). The CDR3 sequence is 18 residues long. CDR3 sequence reads: CSASTGYLTGESNQPQHF. The CDR3 DNA follows: TGCAGTGCTAGCACAGGGTACCTGACAGGGGAAAGCAATCAGCCCCAGCATTTT.

This clonotype was seen a few times. The CDR3 coding sequence is TGTGCCAGCAGCGTAGGTGCAGGGCATTCCTACGAGCAGTACTTC. Amino acids: CASSVGAGHSYEQYF. The gene calls are TRBV9 and TRBJ2-7; D possibly corresponds to TRBD1 (5 bases). The CDR3 consists of 15 residues. V gave up 0 bases and J gave up 1 base, with 11 bases separating them. Germline loops: CDR1 SGDLS, CDR2 YYNGEE.

This clonotype was recorded many times. The genes are TRBV7-3 and TRBJ2-3; D call uncertain. V shed 3 bases and J shed 3 bases, with 7 bases lying between them. The CDR3 covers 13 residues. Germline V gene lookup returns CDR1 SGHTA and CDR2 FQGTGA. CDR3 loop: CASSFQRTDTQYF. The CDR3 DNA sequence: TGTGCCAGCAGCTTCCAAAGAACAGATACGCAGTATTTT.

Points on this clonotype: A read error may account for a junction end that differs from germline. The rearrangement joins TRBV20-1 to TRBJ2-3, with TRBD2 matching over 12 bases. The CDR3 has 14 residues. The germline gives CDR1 DFQATT, CDR2 SNEGSKA (reference sequence). CDR3 region: CSAGLAGFTGTQYF. DNA for the CDR3: TGCAGTGCTGGACTAGCGGGGTTCACAGGTACGCAGTATTTT.

This clonotype occurred a few times. This chain links TRBV12-3 or TRBV12-4 with TRBJ2-6; D may be TRBD2 (5 bases). There are 16 residues in the CDR3. With 1 base removed from V and 0 bases from J, the gap between germline ends came to 7 bases. The CDR3 coding sequence is TGTGCCAGCAGTTTAGACGGGGTCTCTGGGGCCAACGTCCTGACTTTC. Protein product: CASSLDGVSGANVLTF.